These T cell receptor beta chains were read from a single sample in a study of vaccination and CD4 T cells after COVID-19. The antigens these receptors bind are not known. TCRdb used MiXCR to reprocess the PCR reads, holding one entry per CDR3 protein. The table shows roughly 16,000 distinct CDR3 sequences, with approximately 46% occurring only once. Sequencing was done on a sample of CD4+ T cells from blood, cultured in vitro. The origin of the receptors is a human donor who had recovered from COVID-19. Each CDR3 is given with its conserved first and last residue. D genes are given only for firm matches. Clone size is given for some rows only: seen once, a few or many times, or a class if the clone is expanded.

len,v_gene,abundance,d_gene,j_gene,CDR3aa,CDR3nt
13,TRBV20-1,-,TRBD2,TRBJ2-3,CSAGGGYTDTQYF,TGCAGTGCCGGGGGGGGATACACAGATACGCAGTATTTT
18,TRBV15,-,TRBD1,TRBJ1-4,CATSRDPRRGWTNEKLFF,TGTGCCACCAGCAGAGATCCTCGCAGGGGGTGGACTAATGAAAAACTGTTTTTT
15,TRBV6-1,-,TRBD1,TRBJ2-7,CASSGPGQGSYEQYF,TGTGCCAGCAGTGGACCTGGACAGGGATCCTACGAGCAGTACTTC
13,TRBV15,medium-sized,-,TRBJ1-2,CATSIVGPNGYTF,TGTGCCACCAGCATAGTAGGTCCGAATGGCTACACCTTC
14,TRBV7-2,-,-,TRBJ1-1,CASSLVVRGTEAFF,TGTGCCAGCAGCTTAGTAGTAAGGGGCACTGAAGCTTTCTTT
13,TRBV20-1,-,-,TRBJ2-7,CSARDRNLNEQYF,TGCAGTGCTAGAGACAGGAATCTAAACGAGCAGTACTTC
17,TRBV6-5,-,-,TRBJ1-5,CASSFPQGNWGNQPQHF,TGTGCCAGCAGTTTTCCACAGGGAAATTGGGGCAATCAGCCCCAGCATTTT
14,TRBV29-1,-,TRBD1,TRBJ1-1,CSVDRTGANTEAFF,TGCAGCGTTGACCGGACAGGGGCGAACACTGAAGCTTTCTTT
13,TRBV6-1,few,-,TRBJ1-6,CASRRLEDSPLHF,TGTGCCAGCCGCCGGCTGGAGGATTCACCCCTCCACTTT
15,TRBV6-1,-,TRBD2,TRBJ2-3,CASSEIRGGKYTQYF,TGTGCCAGCAGTGAGATCCGGGGGGGCAAGTATACGCAGTATTTT
16,TRBV6-2/TRBV6-3,-,-,TRBJ1-5,CASSIPRQAGNQPQHF,TGTGCCAGCAGTATTCCAAGGCAGGCCGGGAATCAGCCCCAGCATTTT
14,TRBV30,-,-,TRBJ1-5,CAWSGTVGNQPQHF,TGTGCCTGGAGTGGGACTGTGGGAAATCAGCCCCAGCATTTT
14,TRBV6-1,-,-,TRBJ1-2,CASRGPRRNYGYTF,TGTGCCAGCAGGGGACCGAGAAGGAACTATGGCTACACCTTC
15,TRBV19,few,-,TRBJ1-1,CASSIAAPRGTEAFF,TGTGCCAGTAGTATAGCGGCACCGCGGGGCACTGAAGCTTTCTTT
15,TRBV6-5,few,-,TRBJ1-1,CASSSPAGHNTEAFF,TGTGCCAGCAGTTCCCCGGCCGGTCATAACACTGAAGCTTTCTTT
14,TRBV2,-,-,TRBJ1-1,CATQRRRGDTEAFF,TGTGCCACCCAGCGGAGGAGAGGAGACACTGAAGCTTTCTTT
15,TRBV7-3,few,TRBD1,TRBJ1-6,CASSRLGQGNSPLHF,TGTGCCAGCAGCAGACTGGGACAGGGAAATTCACCCCTCCACTTT
13,TRBV28,once,-,TRBJ1-5,CASSRFSNQPQHF,TGTGCCAGCAGCAGGTTTAGCAATCAGCCCCAGCATTTT
14,TRBV20-1,few,-,TRBJ1-3,CSAIGGTTGNTIYF,TGCAGTGCTATAGGCGGGACGACGGGAAACACCATATATTTT
16,TRBV7-9,-,TRBD2,TRBJ2-3,CASSFRTSGRTDTQYF,TGTGCCAGCAGCTTCCGGACTAGCGGCCGCACAGATACGCAGTATTTT
16,TRBV6-1,-,-,TRBJ2-7,CASSESLALSSYEQYF,TGTGCCAGCAGTGAGTCTCTAGCGCTGAGCTCCTACGAGCAGTACTTC
16,TRBV12-3/TRBV12-4,-,-,TRBJ1-1,CASSWGGQLMNTEAFF,TGTGCCAGCAGTTGGGGCGGACAGCTCATGAACACTGAAGCTTTCTTT
15,TRBV7-9,-,-,TRBJ1-1,CASSPAPMVNTEAFF,TGTGCCAGCAGCCCGGCCCCGATGGTAAACACTGAAGCTTTCTTT
15,TRBV12-3/TRBV12-4,-,TRBD2,TRBJ2-1,CASSGGLAGGAEQFF,TGTGCCAGCAGTGGAGGACTAGCGGGGGGCGCTGAGCAGTTCTTC
13,TRBV20-1,-,TRBD2,TRBJ2-7,CSVPGLATYEQYF,TGCAGTGTACCGGGACTAGCTACCTACGAGCAGTACTTC
14,TRBV7-2,few,-,TRBJ2-2,CASSKDSHTGELFF,TGTGCCAGCAGCAAGGACTCCCACACCGGGGAGCTGTTTTTT
14,TRBV6-1,-,-,TRBJ2-3,CASRTGQGTDTQYF,TGTGCCAGCAGAACAGGGCAGGGCACAGATACGCAGTATTTT
15,TRBV20-1,-,TRBD2,TRBJ2-5,CSAREGLPSGETQYF,TGCAGTGCTCGGGAGGGACTTCCTTCGGGAGAGACCCAGTACTTC
16,TRBV5-1,-,TRBD2,TRBJ2-5,CASSLGPSGGQETQYF,TGCGCCAGCAGCTTGGGGCCCAGCGGGGGGCAAGAGACCCAGTACTTC
15,TRBV28,-,TRBD1,TRBJ1-2,CASSLLGTGGGGYTF,TGTGCCAGCAGTTTATTAGGGACAGGGGGAGGTGGCTACACCTTC
15,TRBV19,once,-,TRBJ2-5,CASSTAFDASETQYF,TGTGCCAGTAGTACAGCCTTCGACGCGTCAGAGACCCAGTACTTC
11,TRBV20-1,-,-,TRBJ2-5,CSGAGRQTQYF,TGCAGTGGGGCAGGGCGGCAGACCCAGTACTTC
15,TRBV20-1,-,-,TRBJ2-2,CSAREGRLNTGELFF,TGCAGTGCTAGAGAGGGACGGTTGAACACCGGGGAGCTGTTTTTT
14,TRBV20-1,few,-,TRBJ1-5,CSARDLIGDRPQHF,TGCAGTGCTAGAGATCTAATTGGGGATCGACCCCAGCATTTT
13,TRBV20-1,-,-,TRBJ1-1,CSASSVGNTEAFF,TGCAGTGCGTCCTCCGTGGGAAACACTGAAGCTTTCTTT
13,TRBV7-6,-,-,TRBJ2-1,CASSLARGNEQFF,TGTGCCAGCAGCTTAGCGCGGGGTAATGAGCAGTTCTTC
13,TRBV20-1,few,-,TRBJ1-1,CSARSGGALEAFF,TGCAGTGCTAGATCCGGGGGGGCCCTCGAAGCTTTCTTT
10,TRBV20-1,-,-,TRBJ2-7,CSLQGKRQYF,TGCAGTCTCCAGGGGAAGAGGCAGTACTTC
15,TRBV5-4,-,TRBD1,TRBJ2-7,CASSPPGQGIHEQYF,TGTGCCAGCAGCCCCCCGGGACAGGGGATCCACGAGCAGTACTTC
15,TRBV20-1,few,TRBD2,TRBJ2-7,CSARGSGSGTYEQYF,TGCAGTGCTAGGGGTTCGGGTAGCGGGACATACGAGCAGTACTTC
15,TRBV6-1,-,-,TRBJ1-2,CASRTGRRSVAGYTF,TGTGCCAGCCGAACAGGGCGGCGGAGCGTGGCCGGCTACACCTTC
13,TRBV6-1,-,-,TRBJ2-3,CASSRDGTDTQYF,TGTGCCAGCAGTAGGGATGGCACAGATACGCAGTATTTT